A selection of T cell receptor beta chains follows, all from one sample in a study of blood T cell repertoires in COVID-19. Some clones are missing from TCRdb's copy, which holds only in-frame ones; the method was immunoSEQ multiplex PCR. The sample carries about 92,000 clones, roughly 89% recorded once. Sequencing was done on a sample of peripheral blood. These receptors were collected from a woman aged 60-75 years with COVID-19, enrolled during active disease. The CDR3 runs from the conserved cysteine through the conserved F or W. The order of the fields is D gene, V gene, clone size, J gene, CDR3 protein, CDR3 DNA. D genes are given only for firm matches. Some rows mark clone size as missing; the rest say once, few, many or name a class of expanded clone.

-	TRBV12-3/TRBV12-4	-	TRBJ1-1	CASSLGQGLEAFF	TGTGCCAGCAGTTTGGGTCAGGGACTTGAAGCTTTCTTT
-	TRBV9	-	TRBJ2-3	CASTSRGSTDTQYF	TGTGCCAGCACCTCGAGGGGGAGCACAGATACGCAGTATTTT
-	TRBV10-3	-	TRBJ2-3	CAIRTVTDTQYF	TGTGCCATCCGGACAGTAACAGATACGCAGTATTTT
-	TRBV4-3	-	TRBJ1-5	CASSHLPPGGHQPQHF	TGCGCCAGCAGCCACTTACCTCCCGGGGGTCATCAGCCCCAGCATTTT
-	TRBV6-2/TRBV6-3	-	TRBJ1-5	CASSYSPQPQHF	TGTGCCAGCAGTTACTCTCCGCAGCCCCAGCATTTT
-	TRBV6-5	-	TRBJ1-5	CASRTGRDQPQHF	TGTGCCAGCAGAACAGGGCGTGATCAGCCCCAGCATTTT
-	TRBV29-1	few	TRBJ2-2	CSVVPVTGELFF	TGCAGCGTTGTCCCCGTCACCGGGGAGCTGTTTTTT
-	TRBV10-2	-	TRBJ1-4	CASRPGGNEKLFF	TGCGCCAGCCGGCCAGGTGGTAATGAAAAACTGTTTTTT
-	TRBV6-5	-	TRBJ2-7	CASSYGGTRGEQYF	TGTGCCAGCAGTTACGGGGGGACTCGAGGCGAGCAGTACTTC
-	TRBV19	-	TRBJ1-1	CATASGYMNTEAFF	TGTGCCACCGCTTCAGGGTATATGAACACTGAAGCTTTCTTT
-	TRBV5-8	-	TRBJ1-5	CASSGGGYYNQPQHF	TGTGCCAGCAGTGGGGGGGGGTATTACAATCAGCCCCAGCATTTT
-	TRBV19	-	TRBJ2-2	CAGGGAGELFF	TGTGCCGGAGGAGGCGCCGGGGAGCTGTTTTTT
-	TRBV29-1	-	TRBJ1-2	CSVDSYGYTF	TGCAGCGTTGACAGCTATGGCTACACCTTC
-	TRBV21-1	once	TRBJ1-4	CASSKSAAEARTGGEKLFF	TGTGCCAGCAGCAAATCGGCCGCAGAGGCCCGGACAGGGGGCGAAAAACTGTTTTTT
TRBD1	TRBV7-2	-	TRBJ1-6	CASSRTGTGVSSPLHF	TGTGCCAGCAGCCGCACCGGGACAGGGGTCAGTTCACCCCTCCACTTT
-	TRBV15	-	TRBJ1-4	CATSRDWRAPNEKLFF	TGTGCCACCAGCAGAGATTGGAGGGCCCCTAATGAAAAACTGTTTTTT
-	TRBV2	once	TRBJ1-5	CASSLQGWQPQHF	TGTGCCAGCAGTCTACAGGGTTGGCAGCCCCAGCATTTT
-	TRBV19	-	TRBJ1-1	CASGGRNTEAFF	TGTGCCAGCGGGGGGCGGAACACTGAAGCTTTCTTT
-	TRBV7-2	-	TRBJ2-3	CASSLVAIATDTQYF	TGTGCCAGCAGCTTAGTGGCTATAGCCACAGATACGCAGTATTTT
-	TRBV19	-	TRBJ2-1	CASSIGAGSYNEQFF	TGTGCCAGTAGTATAGGTGCGGGGTCCTACAATGAGCAGTTCTTC
TRBD1	TRBV5-1	once	TRBJ1-1	CASSPEDRGRWSTEAFF	TGCGCCAGCAGCCCGGAGGACAGGGGGCGATGGTCCACTGAAGCTTTCTTT
TRBD1	TRBV10-3	-	TRBJ1-1	CAISTDRGNTEAFF	TGTGCCATCAGCACGGACAGGGGGAACACTGAAGCTTTCTTT
-	TRBV6-5	-	TRBJ2-1	CASRSGQGGRNEQFF	TGTGCCAGCAGATCAGGACAGGGAGGGCGCAATGAGCAGTTCTTC
TRBD1	TRBV4-3	few	TRBJ1-2	CASSPAQGINYGYTF	TGCGCCAGCAGCCCAGCACAGGGGATTAACTATGGCTACACCTTC
TRBD1	TRBV5-5	-	TRBJ1-4	CASSLFGTGFSANEKLFF	TGTGCCAGCAGCTTGTTCGGGACAGGGTTTTCTGCTAATGAAAAACTGTTTTTT
-	TRBV3-1/TRBV3-2	-	TRBJ2-6	CASSPRQPGIGANVLTF	TGTGCCAGCAGCCCTCGACAGCCAGGGATTGGGGCCAACGTCCTGACTTTC
TRBD1	TRBV9	-	TRBJ1-2	CASSVTGTAIQSNYGYTF	TGTGCCAGCAGCGTGACGGGGACAGCCATCCAATCTAACTATGGCTACACCTTC
-	TRBV30	-	TRBJ2-5	CAWSPFQETQYF	TGTGCCTGGAGTCCCTTCCAAGAGACCCAGTACTTC
-	TRBV14	-	TRBJ2-2	CASSQKTHLVGGELFF	TGTGCCAGCAGCCAAAAGACACACCTGGTCGGCGGGGAGCTGTTTTTT
TRBD1	TRBV6-1	-	TRBJ1-1	CASSDPGTGNTEAFF	TGTGCCAGCAGTGATCCCGGGACAGGGAACACTGAAGCTTTCTTT
-	TRBV27	-	TRBJ2-3	CASTIGWGQRTDTQYF	TGTGCCAGCACCATAGGATGGGGCCAACGCACAGATACGCAGTATTTT
-	TRBV27	-	TRBJ2-6	CASKPRGAGANVLTF	TGTGCCAGCAAACCCAGGGGCGCTGGGGCCAACGTCCTGACTTTC
TRBD2	TRBV7-2	once	TRBJ2-3	CASSRTSGQSDTQYF	TGTGCCAGCAGCCGGACTAGCGGGCAATCCGATACGCAGTATTTT
TRBD1	TRBV27	-	TRBJ2-7	CASSLRLRGQVPYEQYF	TGTGCCAGCAGTTTAAGGTTGCGGGGACAGGTTCCGTACGAGCAGTACTTC
-	TRBV9	once	TRBJ2-5	CASSVEESGPTETQYF	TGTGCCAGCAGCGTAGAAGAAAGCGGACCCACAGAGACCCAGTACTTC
-	TRBV12-3/TRBV12-4	-	TRBJ1-5	CASSGAGNQPQHF	TGTGCCAGCAGTGGGGCGGGCAATCAGCCCCAGCATTTT
TRBD2	TRBV28	-	TRBJ2-7	CASSLWDYLAGSSYEQYF	TGTGCCAGCAGCCTTTGGGACTATTTAGCGGGGAGCTCCTACGAGCAGTACTTC
TRBD2	TRBV6-5	once	TRBJ2-3	CASMFSGEHSDTQYF	TGTGCCAGCATGTTTAGCGGGGAACATTCAGATACGCAGTATTTT
-	TRBV6-1	once	TRBJ1-1	CASSEAARGEAFF	TGTGCCAGCAGTGAAGCCGCGCGGGGTGAAGCTTTCTTT
TRBD2	TRBV5-1	-	TRBJ2-5	CASRPIAGGVETQYF	TGCGCCAGCAGACCTATAGCGGGAGGTGTGGAGACCCAGTACTTC
-	TRBV2	once	TRBJ1-1	CASSEAGGAFF	TGTGCCAGCAGTGAGGCGGGAGGAGCTTTCTTT
-	TRBV4-2	-	TRBJ2-7	CASSQADSQNSYEQYF	TGTGCCAGCAGCCAAGCCGACAGCCAGAACTCCTACGAGCAGTACTTC
TRBD1	TRBV18	-	TRBJ1-2	CASSTVGQGLGGYTF	TGTGCCAGCTCAACCGTCGGACAGGGGCTCGGTGGCTACACCTTC
TRBD1	TRBV4-3	-	TRBJ1-2	CASSRKGAHGYTF	TGCGCCAGCAGCCGTAAGGGGGCCCATGGCTACACCTTC
TRBD1	TRBV2	few	TRBJ2-3	CASSVQGAGDTQYF	TGTGCCAGCAGTGTCCAGGGGGCCGGAGATACGCAGTATTTT
TRBD1	TRBV2	-	TRBJ1-2	CASRAGPGTDYGYTF	TGTGCCAGCAGAGCAGGGCCCGGGACAGACTATGGCTACACCTTC
-	TRBV5-5	few	TRBJ1-4	CASGPWGERNEKLFF	TGTGCCAGCGGGCCGTGGGGCGAGCGTAATGAAAAACTGTTTTTT
TRBD2	TRBV7-9	-	TRBJ2-1	CASSPLPTSGGFNEQFF	TGTGCCAGCAGCCCCCTCCCGACTAGCGGGGGATTCAATGAGCAGTTCTTC